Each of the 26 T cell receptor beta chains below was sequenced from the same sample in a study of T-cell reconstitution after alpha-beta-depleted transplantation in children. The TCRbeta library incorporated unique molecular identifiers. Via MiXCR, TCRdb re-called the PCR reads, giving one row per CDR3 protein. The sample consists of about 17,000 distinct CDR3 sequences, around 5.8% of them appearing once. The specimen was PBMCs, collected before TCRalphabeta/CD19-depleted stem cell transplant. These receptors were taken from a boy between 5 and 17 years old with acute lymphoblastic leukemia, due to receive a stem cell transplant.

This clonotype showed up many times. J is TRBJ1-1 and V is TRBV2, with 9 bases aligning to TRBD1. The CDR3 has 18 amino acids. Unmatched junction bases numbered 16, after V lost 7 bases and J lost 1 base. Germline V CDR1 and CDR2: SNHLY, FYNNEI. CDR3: CASTNPGQGPHPNTEAFF. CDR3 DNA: TGTGCCAGCACCAACCCGGGACAGGGTCCGCACCCGAACACTGAAGCTTTCTTT.

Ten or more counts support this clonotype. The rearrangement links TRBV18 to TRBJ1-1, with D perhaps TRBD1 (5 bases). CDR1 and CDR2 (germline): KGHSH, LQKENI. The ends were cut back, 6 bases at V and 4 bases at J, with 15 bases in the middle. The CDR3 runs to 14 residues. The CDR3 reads CASSLRQLGTEAFF. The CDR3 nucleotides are TGTGCCAGCTCCCTCCGACAGTTGGGCACTGAAGCTTTCTTT.

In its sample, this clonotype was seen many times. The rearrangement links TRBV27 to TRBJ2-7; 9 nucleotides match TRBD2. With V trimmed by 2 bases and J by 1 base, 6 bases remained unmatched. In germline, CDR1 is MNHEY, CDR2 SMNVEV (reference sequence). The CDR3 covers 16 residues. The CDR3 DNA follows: TGTGCCAGCAGTTTACTGAGTAGCGGGAGTTCCTACGAGCAGTACTTC. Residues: CASSLLSSGSSYEQYF.

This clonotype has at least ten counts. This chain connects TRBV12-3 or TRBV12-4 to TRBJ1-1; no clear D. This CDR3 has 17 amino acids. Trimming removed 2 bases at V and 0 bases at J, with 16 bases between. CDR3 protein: CASSLNLGGALNTEAFF. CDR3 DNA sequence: TGTGCCAGCAGTTTAAATCTCGGTGGAGCCCTGAACACTGAAGCTTTCTTT.

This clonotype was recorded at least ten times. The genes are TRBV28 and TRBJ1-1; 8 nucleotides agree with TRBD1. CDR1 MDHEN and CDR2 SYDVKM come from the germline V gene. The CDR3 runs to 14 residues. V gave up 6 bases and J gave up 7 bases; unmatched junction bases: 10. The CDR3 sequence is CASRGQDLDGEAFF. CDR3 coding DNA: TGTGCCAGCAGGGGACAGGACTTGGATGGTGAAGCTTTCTTT.

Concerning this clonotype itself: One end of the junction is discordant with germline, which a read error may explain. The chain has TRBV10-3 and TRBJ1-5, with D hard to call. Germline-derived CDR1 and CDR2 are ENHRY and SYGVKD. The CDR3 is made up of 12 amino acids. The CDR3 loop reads CAFSRESQPQHF. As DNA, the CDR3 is TGTGCCTTCAGTCGGGAATCTCAGCCCCAGCATTTT.

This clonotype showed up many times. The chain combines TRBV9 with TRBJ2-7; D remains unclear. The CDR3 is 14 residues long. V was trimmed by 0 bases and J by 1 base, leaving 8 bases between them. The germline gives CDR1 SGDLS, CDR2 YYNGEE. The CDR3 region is CASSVGTDSYEQYF. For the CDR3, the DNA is TGTGCCAGCAGCGTAGGAACGGATTCCTACGAGCAGTACTTC.

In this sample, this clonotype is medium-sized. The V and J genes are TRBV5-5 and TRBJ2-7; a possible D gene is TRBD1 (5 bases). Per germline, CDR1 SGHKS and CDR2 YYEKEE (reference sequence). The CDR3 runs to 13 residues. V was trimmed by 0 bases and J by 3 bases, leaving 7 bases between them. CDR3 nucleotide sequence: TGTGCCAGCAGCTTGGGACAGAACTACGAGCAGTACTTC. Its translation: CASSLGQNYEQYF.

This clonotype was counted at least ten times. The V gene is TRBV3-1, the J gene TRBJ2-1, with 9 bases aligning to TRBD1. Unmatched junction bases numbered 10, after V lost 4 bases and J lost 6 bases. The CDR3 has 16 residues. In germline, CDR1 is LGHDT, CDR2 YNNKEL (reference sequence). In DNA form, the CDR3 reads TGTGCCAGCAGCCCGATCAGCGGGACAGGGTTCAATGAGCAGTTCTTC. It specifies CASSPISGTGFNEQFF.

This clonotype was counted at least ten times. Here the CDR3 reads CATLMPTRGYEQYF. The CDR3 DNA reads TGTGCCACCCTGATGCCAACACGGGGTTACGAGCAGTACTTC. The rearrangement uses TRBV28 and TRBJ2-7; D might be TRBD2 (5 bases). The CDR3 consists of 14 residues. Trimming removed 10 bases from V and 4 bases from J, with 20 bases in between. The germline V gene has CDR1 MDHEN and CDR2 SYDVKM.

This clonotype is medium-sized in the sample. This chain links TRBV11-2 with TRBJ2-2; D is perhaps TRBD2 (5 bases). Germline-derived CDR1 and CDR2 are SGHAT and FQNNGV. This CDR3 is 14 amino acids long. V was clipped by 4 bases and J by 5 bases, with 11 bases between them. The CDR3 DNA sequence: TGTGCCAGCAGCTCCCTAGCATCAACCGGGGAGCTGTTTTTT. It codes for CASSSLASTGELFF.

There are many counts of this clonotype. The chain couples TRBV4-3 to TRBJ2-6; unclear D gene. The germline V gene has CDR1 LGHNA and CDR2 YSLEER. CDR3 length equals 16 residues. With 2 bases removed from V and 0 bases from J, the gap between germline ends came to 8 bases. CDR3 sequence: CASSQPYPSGANVLTF. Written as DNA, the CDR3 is TGCGCCAGCAGCCAACCCTACCCCTCTGGGGCCAACGTCCTGACTTTC.

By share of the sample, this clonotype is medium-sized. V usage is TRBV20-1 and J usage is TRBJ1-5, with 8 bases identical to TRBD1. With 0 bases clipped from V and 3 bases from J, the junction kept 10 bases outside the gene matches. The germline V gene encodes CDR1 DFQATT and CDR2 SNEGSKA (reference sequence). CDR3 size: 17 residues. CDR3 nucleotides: TGCAGTGCTAGAGAGCGGAGGACAGGGTCTCACAATCAGCCCCAGCATTTT. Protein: CSARERRTGSHNQPQHF.

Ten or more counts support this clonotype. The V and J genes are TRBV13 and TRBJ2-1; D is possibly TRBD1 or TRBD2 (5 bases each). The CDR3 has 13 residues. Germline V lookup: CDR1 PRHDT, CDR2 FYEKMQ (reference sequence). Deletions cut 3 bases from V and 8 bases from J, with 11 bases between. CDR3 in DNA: TGTGCCAGCAGCTTTTGGAAGGGACATGAGCAGTTCTTC. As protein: CASSFWKGHEQFF.

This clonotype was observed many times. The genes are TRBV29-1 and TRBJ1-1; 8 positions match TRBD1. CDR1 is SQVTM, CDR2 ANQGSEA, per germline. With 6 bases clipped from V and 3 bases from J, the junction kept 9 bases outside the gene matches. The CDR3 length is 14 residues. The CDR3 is CSVGQGWADTEAFF. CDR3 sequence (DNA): TGCAGCGTCGGACAGGGATGGGCCGACACTGAAGCTTTCTTT.

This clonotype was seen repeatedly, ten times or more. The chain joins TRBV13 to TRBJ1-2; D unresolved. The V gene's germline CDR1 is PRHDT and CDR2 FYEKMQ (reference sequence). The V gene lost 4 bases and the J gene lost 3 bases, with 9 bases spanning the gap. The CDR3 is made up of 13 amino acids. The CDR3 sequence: CASSSLTDYGYTF. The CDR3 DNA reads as TGTGCCAGCAGCTCGTTAACAGACTATGGCTACACCTTC.

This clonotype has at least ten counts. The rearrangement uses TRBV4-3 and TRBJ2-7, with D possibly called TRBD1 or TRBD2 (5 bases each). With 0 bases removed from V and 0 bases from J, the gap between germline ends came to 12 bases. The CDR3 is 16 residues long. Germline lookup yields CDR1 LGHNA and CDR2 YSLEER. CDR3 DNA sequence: TGCGCCAGCAGCCAAGATAGGGCTGGGACCTCCTACGAGCAGTACTTC. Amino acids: CASSQDRAGTSYEQYF.

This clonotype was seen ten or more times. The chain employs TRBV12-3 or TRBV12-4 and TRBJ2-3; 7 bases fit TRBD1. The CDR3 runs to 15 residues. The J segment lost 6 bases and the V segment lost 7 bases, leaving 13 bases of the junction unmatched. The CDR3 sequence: CASNSDRAAADTQYF. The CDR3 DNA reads TGTGCCAGCAATAGCGACAGGGCGGCTGCGGATACGCAGTATTTT.

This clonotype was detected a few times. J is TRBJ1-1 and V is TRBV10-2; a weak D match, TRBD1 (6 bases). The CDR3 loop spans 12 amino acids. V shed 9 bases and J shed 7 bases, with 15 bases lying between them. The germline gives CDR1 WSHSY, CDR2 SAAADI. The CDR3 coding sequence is TGCGCCAGTACCTCGGGGGCAGATGAAGCTTTCTTT. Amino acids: CASTSGADEAFF.

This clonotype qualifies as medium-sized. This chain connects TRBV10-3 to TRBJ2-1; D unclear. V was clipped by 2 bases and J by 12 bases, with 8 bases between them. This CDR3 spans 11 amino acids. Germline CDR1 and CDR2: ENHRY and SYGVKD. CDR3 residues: CAISEGAAQFF. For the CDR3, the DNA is TGTGCCATCAGTGAGGGAGCTGCGCAGTTCTTC.

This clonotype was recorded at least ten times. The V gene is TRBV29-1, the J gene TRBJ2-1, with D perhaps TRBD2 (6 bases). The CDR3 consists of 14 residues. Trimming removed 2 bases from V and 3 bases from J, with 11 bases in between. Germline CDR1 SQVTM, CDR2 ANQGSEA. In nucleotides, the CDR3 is TGCAGCGTTGAATCTAGCGAAATCTACAATGAGCAGTTCTTC. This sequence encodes CSVESSEIYNEQFF.

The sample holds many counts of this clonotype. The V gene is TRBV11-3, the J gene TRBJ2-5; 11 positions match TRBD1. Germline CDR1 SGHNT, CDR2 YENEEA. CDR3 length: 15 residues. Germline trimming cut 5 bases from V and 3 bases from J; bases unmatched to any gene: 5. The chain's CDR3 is CASSIRTGGEETQYF. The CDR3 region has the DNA TGTGCCAGCAGCATACGGACAGGGGGCGAAGAGACCCAGTACTTC. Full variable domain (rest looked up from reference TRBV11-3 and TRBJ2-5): EAGVVQSPRYKIIEKKQPVAFWCNPISGHNTLYWYLQNLGQGPELLIRYENEEAVDDSQLPKDRFSAERLKGVDSTLKIQPAELGDSAVYLCASSIRTGGEETQYFGPGTRLLVL.

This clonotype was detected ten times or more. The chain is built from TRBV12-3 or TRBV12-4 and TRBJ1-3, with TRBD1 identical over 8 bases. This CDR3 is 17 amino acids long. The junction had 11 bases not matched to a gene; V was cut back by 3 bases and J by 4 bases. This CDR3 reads CASSLRTGRVVGNTIYF. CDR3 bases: TGTGCCAGCAGTTTGCGGACAGGGAGGGTAGTCGGAAACACCATATATTTT.

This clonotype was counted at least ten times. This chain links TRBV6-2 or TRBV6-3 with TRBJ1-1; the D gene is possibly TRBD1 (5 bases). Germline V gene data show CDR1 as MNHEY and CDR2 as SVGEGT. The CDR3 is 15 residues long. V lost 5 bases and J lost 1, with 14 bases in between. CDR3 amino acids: CASSHKWDGNTEAFF. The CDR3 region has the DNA TGTGCCAGCAGTCACAAATGGGACGGGAACACTGAAGCTTTCTTT.

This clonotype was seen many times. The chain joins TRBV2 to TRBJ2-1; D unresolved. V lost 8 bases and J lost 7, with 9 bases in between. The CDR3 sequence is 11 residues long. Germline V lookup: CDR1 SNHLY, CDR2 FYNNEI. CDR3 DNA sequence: TGTGCCAGCCGAAGTCAGAATGAGCAGTTCTTC. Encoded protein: CASRSQNEQFF. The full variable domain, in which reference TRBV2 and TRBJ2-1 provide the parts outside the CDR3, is EPEVTQTPSHQVTQMGQEVILRCVPISNHLYFYWYRQILGQKVEFLVSFYNNEISEKSEIFDDQFSVERPDGSNFTLKIRSTKLEDSAMYFCASRSQNEQFFGPGTRLTVL.

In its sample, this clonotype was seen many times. This chain's CDR3 is CASSAGGLYTGELFF. DNA for the CDR3: TGTGCCAGCAGCGCTGGGGGACTATACACCGGGGAGCTGTTTTTT. The chain uses TRBV7-9 and TRBJ2-2; 7 nucleotides match TRBD2. Unmatched junction bases numbered 6, after V lost 5 bases and J lost 3 bases. Germline V gene sequence: CDR1 SEHNR, CDR2 FQNEAQ (reference sequence). This CDR3 spans 15 amino acids.